This T cell receptor beta chain was documented in a study of T cells after yellow fever vaccination. Whole-study context: Libraries from low-cell-number fractions were prepared with the SMART-Seq v4 Ultra Low Input RNA kit. General observations from the study: Most clones from primary vaccination were detected again post-booster (around 95% CD4, 70% to 90% CD8). One caveat is that FACS-sorted repertoires could contain abundant clonotypes contaminating from the bulk population.

This CDR3 spans 16 amino acids. V was clipped by 2 bases and J by 10 bases; unmatched bases: 13. CDR1 and CDR2 from the germline V gene are MNHNY and SVGAGI (reference sequence). Via MiXCR, TCRdb re-called the 5' RACE reads, giving one row per CDR3 protein. This sample carries 250,000 to 350,000 distinct CDR3 sequences, approximately 4% of them seen once, and the ten largest clones take approximately 19%. Remarks on this clonotype: Antigen unknown.

The source is a man between 18 and 35 years old who received the YFV17D yellow fever vaccine. The specimen comprised PBMCs, sampled 15 days after the yellow fever booster vaccination. The genes are TRBV6-6 and TRBJ1-4; TRBD1 aligns across 7 bases. Here the CDR3 reads CASSYPQGVGMLKLFF. CDR3 DNA sequence: TGTGCCAGCAGTTACCCCCAGGGGGTGGGCATGTTAAAACTGTTTTTT.